This is a list of T cell receptor beta chains from one sample in a study of T cells in Graves' hyperthyroidism and ophthalmopathy. In TCRdb, the multiplex PCR reads were re-called with MiXCR into one record per CDR3 protein. The sample yields a few hundred thousand distinct CDR3 sequences, about a sixth seen once. Material: blood. These receptors came from a woman in her thirties or forties with Graves' ophthalmopathy. The CDR3 runs from the conserved cysteine through the conserved F or W. The order of the fields is clone size, D gene, V gene, J gene, CDR3 protein, CDR3 DNA. The D gene is left open where the match is weak. Clone size is given for some rows only: seen once, a few or many times, or a class if the clone is expanded.

few	NA	TRBV10-3	TRBJ1-3	CAISESSSGNTIYF	TGTGCCATCAGTGAGTCAAGCAGTGGAAACACCATATATTTT
many	NA	TRBV3-1	TRBJ1-1	CASSQDFQGSTEAFF	TGTGCCAGCAGCCAAGATTTCCAGGGTAGCACTGAAGCTTTCTTT
few	TRBD1	TRBV28	TRBJ1-2	CASSSKIPGQGDGYTF	TGTGCCAGCAGTTCGAAGATACCGGGACAGGGTGATGGCTACACCTTC
many	TRBD1	TRBV12-3/TRBV12-4	TRBJ2-7	CASSTGQGVFYEQYF	TGTGCCAGCAGTACGGGACAGGGGGTTTTCTACGAGCAGTACTTC
many	NA	TRBV19	TRBJ1-1	CASSTPGSPSNTEAFF	TGTGCCAGTAGTACTCCAGGGAGTCCTTCAAACACTGAAGCTTTCTTT
many	NA	TRBV27	TRBJ2-1	CASRPLVLPSLSVGNEQFF	TGTGCCAGCAGGCCTCTAGTACTTCCTTCCTTGAGCGTTGGCAATGAGCAGTTCTTC
few	NA	TRBV28	TRBJ1-5	CASGNGWNQPQHF	TGTGCCAGCGGGAATGGCTGGAATCAGCCCCAGCATTTT
few	TRBD1	TRBV6-1	TRBJ1-6	CASSPGGSDSPLHF	TGTGCCAGCAGTCCAGGGGGCTCCGATTCACCCCTCCACTTT
NA	TRBD2	TRBV3-1	TRBJ2-5	CASSQVAGGGEQYF	TGTGCCAGCAGCCAAGTAGCGGGAGGAGGGGAGCAGTACTTC
many	TRBD1	TRBV7-3	TRBJ2-1	CASSPDRGLYNEQFF	TGTGCCAGCAGCCCGGACAGGGGGCTTTACAATGAGCAGTTCTTC
many	TRBD2	TRBV3-1	TRBJ2-7	CASSQVREGEQYF	TGTGCCAGCAGCCAAGTGCGGGAGGGCGAGCAGTACTTC
many	NA	TRBV5-1	TRBJ2-7	CASRLTEEQYF	TGCGCCAGCAGACTAACGGAGGAGCAGTACTTC
many	NA	TRBV6-1	TRBJ2-1	CASTPVGLVIYNEQFF	TGTGCCAGCACCCCGGTCGGACTGGTCATTTACAATGAGCAGTTCTTC
many	NA	TRBV2	TRBJ1-1	CANEIRRGTEAFF	TGTGCCAACGAAATAAGGAGGGGCACTGAAGCTTTCTTT
NA	NA	TRBV7-3	TRBJ2-6	CASSETWAGANVLTF	TGTGCCAGCAGCGAGACCTGGGCTGGGGCCAACGTCCTGACTTTC
many	NA	TRBV29-1	TRBJ1-1	CSASGTSGTEAFF	TGCAGCGCCTCCGGGACATCGGGCACTGAAGCTTTCTTT
few	TRBD2	TRBV4-1	TRBJ2-1	CASSQEGAGRRSGEQFF	TGCGCCAGCAGCCAAGAAGGAGCGGGACGCCGGTCGGGTGAGCAGTTCTTC
many	TRBD1	TRBV6-1	TRBJ2-1	CASSTGTGHNEQFF	TGTGCCAGCAGTACCGGGACAGGACACAATGAGCAGTTCTTC
NA	NA	TRBV7-3	TRBJ2-2	CASSRSGTPKGELFF	TGTGCCAGCAGCCGGTCCGGGACCCCGAAGGGGGAGCTGTTTTTT
NA	NA	TRBV4-1	TRBJ2-5	CASSQPSGGGGFQETQYF	TGCGCCAGCAGCCAGCCTTCAGGGGGGGGGGGGTTCCAAGAGACCCAGTACTTC
few	NA	TRBV7-9	TRBJ1-2	CASRFSASPGTVGLDGYTF	TGTGCCAGCAGGTTTTCAGCCTCACCCGGGACTGTCGGTTTGGATGGCTACACCTTC
many	TRBD2	TRBV2	TRBJ2-7	CASRGLRTSADEQYF	TGTGCCAGCAGAGGCCTTCGGACTAGCGCCGACGAGCAGTACTTC
NA	TRBD1	TRBV7-9	TRBJ2-3	CASSRDSLITDTQYF	TGTGCCAGCAGCCGGGACAGCCTTATCACAGATACGCAGTATTTT
NA	NA	TRBV25-1	TRBJ2-4	CASSEVLWGKNIQYF	TGTGCCAGCAGTGAGGTCCTTTGGGGGAAAAACATTCAGTACTTC
many	TRBD2	TRBV12-3/TRBV12-4	TRBJ2-3	CASNAWTSASTDTQYF	TGTGCCAGCAATGCGTGGACTAGCGCAAGCACAGATACGCAGTATTTT
many	NA	TRBV20-1	TRBJ1-6	CSARDWVSNSPLHF	TGCAGTGCTAGAGATTGGGTATCAAATTCACCCCTCCACTTT
few	TRBD2	TRBV6-5	TRBJ2-7	CASSYEATSDYEQYF	TGTGCCAGCAGTTACGAGGCGACTAGCGACTACGAGCAGTACTTC
NA	NA	TRBV6-1	TRBJ2-7	CASTGGGATYEQYF	TGTGCCTCCACCGGTGGGGGGGCAACCTACGAGCAGTACTTC
many	TRBD2	TRBV29-1	TRBJ2-3	CSVESGRGDTQYF	TGCAGCGTCGAAAGCGGGAGAGGAGATACGCAGTATTTT
NA	TRBD1	TRBV28	TRBJ2-7	CATKRTGTGEQYF	TGTGCCACTAAACGGACAGGTACGGGTGAGCAGTACTTC
NA	TRBD2	TRBV15	TRBJ2-1	CATSYSGTEQFF	TGTGCCACCAGCTATAGCGGGACCGAGCAGTTCTTC
many	NA	TRBV2	TRBJ2-1	CASSETGPYNEQFF	TGTGCCAGCAGTGAAACAGGTCCCTACAATGAGCAGTTCTTC
many	NA	TRBV7-9	TRBJ2-3	CASSLFSADTQYF	TGTGCCAGCAGCTTATTTTCGGCAGATACGCAGTATTTT
few	NA	TRBV4-2	TRBJ1-4	CASSQGGFDEKLFF	TGTGCCAGCAGCCAAGGGGGGTTTGATGAAAAACTGTTTTTT
NA	NA	TRBV10-3	TRBJ1-3	CAISEPGNTIYF	TGTGCCATCAGTGAACCGGGAAACACCATATATTTT
NA	NA	TRBV11-2	TRBJ2-5	CASSLGPLWYF	TGTGCCAGCAGCCTAGGGCCCCTATGGTACTTC
many	TRBD2	TRBV7-3	TRBJ2-1	CASSPRTSGGPKGNEQFF	TGTGCCAGCAGCCCGAGGACTAGCGGGGGCCCAAAGGGTAATGAGCAGTTCTTC
NA	NA	TRBV28	TRBJ2-1	CASNPPGPASYEQFF	TGTGCCAGCAACCCCCCGGGACCAGCGTCTTATGAGCAGTTCTTC
NA	TRBD2	TRBV7-2	TRBJ2-5	CASSLERGAQETQYF	TGTGCCAGCAGCTTAGAGCGGGGGGCCCAAGAGACCCAGTACTTC
many	NA	TRBV2	TRBJ2-5	CASSLSGGAKTQYF	TGTGCCAGCAGTCTATCTGGGGGCGCGAAGACCCAGTACTTC
many	NA	TRBV12-3/TRBV12-4	TRBJ2-2	CASSERRVTGELFF	TGTGCCAGCAGCGAACGTAGGGTCACCGGGGAGCTGTTTTTT